This is a list of T cell receptor beta chains from one sample in a study of human T cells and chemical hapten exposure. One entry per CDR3 protein results from TCRdb running MiXCR on the RACE reads. The repertoire holds some 45,000 distinct CDR3 sequences, with more than 8.5% as singletons. This specimen was whole blood, taken in connection with sensitization to the hapten diphenylcyclopropenone (DPC). The receptors originated from a woman aged 40-49 years with alopecia areata. Some clones in this sample may be carry-over from other donors' samples. Each CDR3 is given with its conserved first and last residue. Each record gives: V gene, D gene, clone size, J gene, CDR3 DNA, CDR3 protein. The D gene is left open where the match is weak. Size is omitted from some rows. Given values are once, few, many or a class for expanded clones.

>TRBV7-9|NA|many|TRBJ2-5
TGTGCCAGCAGCCCCCCCCTTCGGGAGCAGTACTTC
CASSPPLREQYF
>TRBV6-6|NA|many|TRBJ2-5
TGTGCCAGCAGTTACATGGGACCCGAGACCCAGTACTTC
CASSYMGPETQYF
>TRBV7-9|NA|many|TRBJ2-3
TGTGCCAGCAGCTTAGGACAGCTCACAGATACGCAGTATTTT
CASSLGQLTDTQYF
>TRBV6-6|NA|many|TRBJ2-3
TGTGCCAGCATGTCCGCAGGAACAGATACGCAGTATTTT
CASMSAGTDTQYF
>TRBV5-4|TRBD1|many|TRBJ1-2
TGTGCCAGCAGCTTGGGACAGGGGGCTGTTGGCTACACCTTC
CASSLGQGAVGYTF
>TRBV27|TRBD2|many|TRBJ2-1
TGTGCCAGCAGTCTGGGACTATTAAAGGGTAGGGATGAGCAGTTCTTC
CASSLGLLKGRDEQFF
>TRBV20-1|TRBD1|many|TRBJ2-7
TGCAGTCCCGGGACAGGTATGCGCGAGCAGTACTTC
CSPGTGMREQYF
>TRBV20-1|NA|NA|TRBJ2-2
TGCAGTGCCCATACGCTCTCCGGGGAGCTGTTTTTT
CSAHTLSGELFF
>TRBV28|NA|few|TRBJ1-1
TGTGCCAGCCTACGGGGGGTGACTGAAGCTTTCTTT
CASLRGVTEAFF
>TRBV29-1|NA|NA|TRBJ1-1
TGCAGCACCCAGGGCAATGAAGCTTTCTTT
CSTQGNEAFF
>TRBV4-3|NA|many|TRBJ2-1
TGCGCCAGCAGCCAAGGAGGTAGCGGAAACAATGAGCAGTTCTTC
CASSQGGSGNNEQFF
>TRBV20-1|NA|many|TRBJ2-7
TGCAGTGCTAGAGTGGGGCCCAGCGAGCAGTACTTC
CSARVGPSEQYF
>TRBV5-4|NA|many|TRBJ2-3
TGTGCCAGCAGCTTTAGCGTTGGCACAGATACGCAGTATTTT
CASSFSVGTDTQYF
>TRBV13|TRBD1|many|TRBJ2-2
TGTGCCAGCAGCTCATGGACAGGCACGAACACCGGGGAGCTGTTTTTT
CASSSWTGTNTGELFF
>TRBV4-1|NA|many|TRBJ1-2
TGCGCCAGCAGCCAACCCTCAGGGGTTTACTATGGCTACACCTTC
CASSQPSGVYYGYTF
>TRBV6-2/TRBV6-3|NA|many|TRBJ1-1
TGTGCCAGCAGTCCTATACACGGTCGGGGCACTGAAGCTTTCTTT
CASSPIHGRGTEAFF
>TRBV2|NA|many|TRBJ1-4
TGTGCCAGCGGACGGACGACGGTAGATGAAAAACTGTTTTTT
CASGRTTVDEKLFF
>TRBV2|NA|many|TRBJ2-7
TGTGCCAGCAGTGTTCAGTTTTTCTCCTACGAGCAGTACTTC
CASSVQFFSYEQYF
>TRBV11-2|NA|many|TRBJ1-1
TGTGCCAGCAGCCCCCTGGGCCGACAGGAAGCTTTCTTT
CASSPLGRQEAFF
>TRBV7-2|NA|many|TRBJ2-7
TGTGCCAGCAGCTCCCAGACTAAGTCCTACGAGCAGTACTTC
CASSSQTKSYEQYF
>TRBV30|NA|many|TRBJ1-3
TGTGCCTGGCAGGACAATGGCACTGGAAACACCATATATTTT
CAWQDNGTGNTIYF
>TRBV6-2/TRBV6-3|TRBD1|many|TRBJ2-7
TGTGCCAGCAGCTCCGGGACAGGGGATGTATACGAGCAGTACTTC
CASSSGTGDVYEQYF
>TRBV7-2|TRBD1|many|TRBJ1-1
TGTGCCAGCAGCTTAGGGGGACAGTTGGACACTGAAGCTTTCTTT
CASSLGGQLDTEAFF
>TRBV7-6|NA|many|TRBJ1-1
TGTGCCAGCAGCTTATCGGCGACTGAAGCTTTCTTT
CASSLSATEAFF
>TRBV21-1|NA|many|TRBJ1-3
TGTGCCAGCAGCACAAGGGGCGGCGACCTTGGAAACACCATATATTTT
CASSTRGGDLGNTIYF
>TRBV2|NA|few|TRBJ2-7
TGTGCCAGCAGTGGGGGGACCTCCTACGAGCAGTACTTC
CASSGGTSYEQYF
>TRBV28|NA|NA|TRBJ2-7
TGTGCCAGCAGTGCTACAGGGATCCTCTACGAGCAGTACTTC
CASSATGILYEQYF
>TRBV6-4|TRBD1|NA|TRBJ2-3
TGTGCCAGCAGCGAGGGACAGGAGGCCTCAGATACGCAGTATTTT
CASSEGQEASDTQYF
>TRBV7-2|NA|many|TRBJ2-2
TGTGCCAGCAGCTTCTTAGGGAGAGACTCCGGGGAGCTGTTTTTT
CASSFLGRDSGELFF
>TRBV5-4|TRBD1|many|TRBJ2-5
TGTGCCAGCAGCAACCCGGGACAGGGTCAAGAGACCCAGTACTTC
CASSNPGQGQETQYF
>TRBV20-1|TRBD2|many|TRBJ2-2
TGCAGTGCTAGAGATCAACTAGCGGGAGACACCGGGGAGCTGTTTTTT
CSARDQLAGDTGELFF
>TRBV18|TRBD1|NA|TRBJ1-1
TGTGCCAGCTCACCATCGACAGGGGAGAACACTGAAGCTTTCTTT
CASSPSTGENTEAFF
>TRBV4-1|NA|NA|TRBJ2-3
TGCGCCAGCAGCCAGCGAACGGGGGACCGATTCACAGATACGCAGTATTTT
CASSQRTGDRFTDTQYF
>TRBV6-4|TRBD2|many|TRBJ2-1
TGTGCCAGCAGTGCCGGACTAGAGGACAATGAGCAGTTCTTC
CASSAGLEDNEQFF
>TRBV4-1|TRBD1|NA|TRBJ1-2
TGCGCCAGCAGCCAAGCCGGACAGGGAAACTATGGCTACACCTTC
CASSQAGQGNYGYTF
>TRBV20-1|TRBD1|many|TRBJ2-1
TGCAGTGCCAGGACAGGGGGCGAGTCGGATGAGCAGTTCTTC
CSARTGGESDEQFF
>TRBV5-4|NA|many|TRBJ1-5
TGTGCCAGCAGCAACGGCCGGGAAAGGCATTTT
CASSNGRERHF
>TRBV3-1|TRBD2|many|TRBJ2-5
TGTGCCAGCAGCCGCAGACTAGCCCGAGCCCAAGAGACCCAGTACTTC
CASSRRLARAQETQYF
>TRBV12-3/TRBV12-4|NA|few|TRBJ1-2
TGTGCCAGCAGCGACAACCTCCAAGTCAGGAGGGTTTATGGCTACACCTTC
CASSDNLQVRRVYGYTF
>TRBV27|NA|many|TRBJ2-2
TGTGCCAGCAGTCCCTACACCGGGCCCACCGGGGAGCTGTTTTTT
CASSPYTGPTGELFF
>TRBV4-1|TRBD2|many|TRBJ2-3
TGCGCCAGCAGTCCGGGACTAGCGGGGGTAACTGCTAGCACAGATACGCAGTATTTT
CASSPGLAGVTASTDTQYF
>TRBV7-3|NA|many|TRBJ1-1
TGTGCCAGCAGCCCAACCGCAACAGGGACAACTGAAGCTTTCTTT
CASSPTATGTTEAFF
>TRBV7-2|TRBD2|few|TRBJ2-1
TGTGCCAGCAGCTCGGGACTAGCGGGCCTCCTTAAAAACTACAATGAGCAGTTCTTC
CASSSGLAGLLKNYNEQFF
>TRBV2|NA|many|TRBJ1-2
TGTGCCAGCACCCTGACGGTCTATGGCTACACCTTC
CASTLTVYGYTF
>TRBV3-1|NA|many|TRBJ1-5
TGTGCCAGCAGCCAAGATGCCACTGCGGGGCTGCCCCAGCATTTT
CASSQDATAGLPQHF
>TRBV7-6|TRBD2|many|TRBJ2-1
TGTGCCAGCAGCCGGCCGCTAGCGGGGGGCTGGGAGCAGTTCTTC
CASSRPLAGGWEQFF
>TRBV12-3/TRBV12-4|NA|few|TRBJ2-1
TGTGCCAGCAGTTTATGGGGTGAGCAGTTCTTC
CASSLWGEQFF
>TRBV3-1|TRBD2|many|TRBJ2-3
TGTGCCAGCAGCCAAGGCTACCTTCGGCGGGGGGGCACAGATACGCAGTATTTT
CASSQGYLRRGGTDTQYF
>TRBV29-1|TRBD1|many|TRBJ1-5
TGCAGCGTACAGGGACAGCCCAATCAGCCCCAGCATTTT
CSVQGQPNQPQHF
>TRBV6-5|NA|few|TRBJ1-3
TGTGCCAGCAGTTACTCCGCGGGGACTGGAAACACCATATATTTT
CASSYSAGTGNTIYF
>TRBV20-1|NA|many|TRBJ2-7
TGCAGTGCTAGGTACCTATCCCTATACGAGCAGTACTTC
CSARYLSLYEQYF
>TRBV5-8|TRBD1|many|TRBJ2-7
TGTGCCAGCAGCTTCCCAGGGGGCCCTAGCTCCTACGAGCAGTACTTC
CASSFPGGPSSYEQYF
>TRBV7-6|NA|few|TRBJ2-7
TGTGCCAGCAGCTTAGCCGACGGAGACTACGAGCAGTACTTC
CASSLADGDYEQYF
>TRBV18|TRBD1|many|TRBJ1-3
TGTGCCAGCTCACCACGGGGGACAGGAGGAAACACCATATATTTT
CASSPRGTGGNTIYF
>TRBV4-2|TRBD2|many|TRBJ2-1
TGTGCCAGCAGCCAAGAATCCCCTAGCGGCTACAATGAGCAGTTCTTC
CASSQESPSGYNEQFF
>TRBV7-2|TRBD1|many|TRBJ2-7
TGTGCCAGCAGGCTTGCTGAAGGGACAGGGTGGTCCTACGAGCAGTACTTC
CASRLAEGTGWSYEQYF
>TRBV6-1|NA|many|TRBJ1-5
TGTGCCAGCAGTGAAGAGTGGGGTAATCAGCCCCAGCATTTT
CASSEEWGNQPQHF
>TRBV4-2|NA|many|TRBJ1-4
TGTGCCAGCAGCCCCAGCCTTAGAAATGAAAAACTGTTTTTT
CASSPSLRNEKLFF
>TRBV7-9|NA|many|TRBJ2-1
TGTGCCAGCAGCCCAGTCCCTGTCAATGAGCAGTTCTTC
CASSPVPVNEQFF